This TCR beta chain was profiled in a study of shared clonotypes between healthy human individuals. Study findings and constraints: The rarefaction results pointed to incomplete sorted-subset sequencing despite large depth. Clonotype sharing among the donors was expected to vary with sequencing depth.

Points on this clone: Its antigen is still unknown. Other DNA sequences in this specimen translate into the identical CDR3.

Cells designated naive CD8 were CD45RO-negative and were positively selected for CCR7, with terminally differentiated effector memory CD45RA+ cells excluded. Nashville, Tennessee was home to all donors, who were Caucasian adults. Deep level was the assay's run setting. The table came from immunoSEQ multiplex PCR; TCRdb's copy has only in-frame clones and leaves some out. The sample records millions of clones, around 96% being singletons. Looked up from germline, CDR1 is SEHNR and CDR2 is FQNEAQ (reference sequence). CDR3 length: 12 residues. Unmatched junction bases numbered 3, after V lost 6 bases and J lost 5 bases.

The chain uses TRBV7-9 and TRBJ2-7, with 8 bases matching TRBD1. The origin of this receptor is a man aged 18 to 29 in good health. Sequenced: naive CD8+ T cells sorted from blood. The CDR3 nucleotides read TGTGCCAGCAGTTTGACAGGGGACGAGCAGTACTTC. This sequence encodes CASSLTGDEQYF.